This entry features one T cell receptor (beta chain) sequence. The data were taken from a study of blood T cell repertoires in COVID-19. As for the study in general: Donors in the United States, Italy and Spain gave samples during acute or convalescent COVID-19. T cells, B-cell-depleted T cells, or PBMCs provided the cDNA or gDNA that served as material.

Per the study methods: For nucleated cells, counts were estimated from reference gene primer amplification. Assay: immunoSEQ multiplex PCR; the TCRdb copy retains only in-frame clones and omits some. For V, J and clone size, that table is used; D and trimming come from the DNA. The sample yields 250,000 to 300,000 clones, 70% to 90% seen once. V lost 5 bases to trimming and J lost 4 bases; unmatched junction nucleotides: 6. Germline lookup yields CDR1 SEHNR and CDR2 FQNEAQ (reference sequence). The CDR3 consists of 15 residues. V gene TRBV7-9 combines with J gene TRBJ2-1; 9 bases fit TRBD1. The sequence came from a woman in her 30s who had recovered from COVID-19. The material sequenced was peripheral blood. CDR3 sequence reads: CASSTGTGIYNEQFF. As DNA, the CDR3 is TGTGCCAGCAGCACTGGGACAGGGATTTACAATGAGCAGTTCTTC.